The sequence of this TCR beta chain was determined in a study of technical replicates of blood from several donors. Measured with immunoSEQ multiplex PCR; TCRdb has only the in-frame clones, and not every one. The table lists 75,000 to 95,000 clones, about 96% of them singletons. The V segment lost 2 bases and the J segment 5 bases; nucleotides outside the gene matches: 5. Germline assignment: CDR1 GTSNPN and CDR2 SVGIG (reference sequence). The CDR3 length is 15 residues. Source material: T cells isolated from PBMCs. This TCR derives from a human donor in good health. The rearrangement uses TRBV30 and TRBJ2-1, with 11 positions matching TRBD2. CDR3 sequence (DNA): TGTGCCTGGAGTCGCCTAGCGGGGGGTAACAATGAGCAGTTCTTC. Its protein is CAWSRLAGGNNEQFF.